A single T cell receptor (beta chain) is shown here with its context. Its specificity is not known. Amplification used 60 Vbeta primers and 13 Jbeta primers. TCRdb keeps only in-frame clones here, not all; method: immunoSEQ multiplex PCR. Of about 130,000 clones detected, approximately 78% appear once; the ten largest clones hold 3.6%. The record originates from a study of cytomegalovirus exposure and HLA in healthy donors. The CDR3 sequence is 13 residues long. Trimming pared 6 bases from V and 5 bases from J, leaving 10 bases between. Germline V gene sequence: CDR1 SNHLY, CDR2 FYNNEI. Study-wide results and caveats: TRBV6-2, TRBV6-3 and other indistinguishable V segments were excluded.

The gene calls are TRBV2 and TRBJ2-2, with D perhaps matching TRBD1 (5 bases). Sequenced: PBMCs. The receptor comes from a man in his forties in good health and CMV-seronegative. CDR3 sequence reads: CASRTALTGELFF. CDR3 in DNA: TGTGCCAGCAGGACAGCACTAACCGGGGAGCTGTTTTTT.